This T cell receptor (beta chain) is drawn from a study of cytomegalovirus exposure and HLA in healthy donors. About this clone: Its antigen is not identified.

Study-wide results and caveats: First-cohort TCR clusters tended to co-occur in the 90 to 150 validation repertoires, a later analysis found. While the bulk of TCR sequences proved rare, some public TCRs turned up in many donors. CMV antigen specificity of three CMV-associated chains was confirmed in vitro.

V was pared by 6 bases and J by 1 base, with 9 bases between. Germline V gene data show CDR1 as MNHNS and CDR2 as SASEGT. The CDR3 totals 14 residues. Using immunoSEQ multiplex PCR, the repertoire was profiled, and TCRdb retains in-frame clones only, with some absent. The sample lists over 200,000 clones, around 87% seen once, with roughly 2% in the top ten. The origin of this receptor is a woman aged 18-35 years in good health and CMV-seropositive. V gene TRBV6-1 combines with J gene TRBJ2-2; no reliable D call. Input material: PBMCs. CDR3 coding DNA: TGTGCCAGCAGAACCAACTGGAACACCGGGGAGCTGTTTTTT. Protein product: CASRTNWNTGELFF.